This T cell receptor (beta chain) was sequenced in a study of blood T cell repertoires in COVID-19. The CDR3 has 17 amino acids. Trimming shortened V by 0 bases and J by 0 bases, and 12 bases separated the two germline ends. Germline V gene data show CDR1 as SGHNT and CDR2 as YENEEA. Original analysis: Amplification of reference gene primers was used by the study to estimate nucleated cell counts. Using immunoSEQ multiplex PCR, the repertoire was profiled, and TCRdb retains in-frame clones only, with some absent. The V and J calls and the clone size are those of that table, but D and trimming were determined from the DNA. Of over 200,000 clones listed, 85% to 90% are singletons. Recruits, aged about 18 to 90 years, lived in 24 US areas. Researchers sorted participants into cohorts using their self-reported clinical history.

The TCR originated in a man aged 18 to 29 who had recovered from COVID-19. The sequenced material came from PBMCs or T cells enriched from blood (not recorded which). The chain combines TRBV11-3 with TRBJ2-1; D uncertain. In DNA form, the CDR3 reads TGTGCCAGCAGCTTAGATCGAGCAGCGAGCTCCTACAATGAGCAGTTCTTC. Its translation is CASSLDRAASSYNEQFF.